These T cell receptor beta chains were read from a single sample in a study of T cell changes during pregnancy in multiple sclerosis. The data were produced by immunoSEQ multiplex PCR, yet TCRdb's version contains in-frame clones alone and is incomplete. In the table there are approximately 100,000 clones, 90% to 95% of which are singletons. The sequencing here drew on peripheral blood, taken before pregnancy. Source of these receptors: a female donor with multiple sclerosis, enrolled in a pregnancy study. The conserved cysteine and the conserved F or W are not part of the CDR3 here. The D gene is left open where the match is weak.

j_call: TRBJ2-3
d_call: -
v_call: TRBV28
cdr3_aa: ASLSRDTQY

j_call: TRBJ2-3
d_call: TRBD2
v_call: TRBV7-9
cdr3_aa: ASSFPPSGGATQY

j_call: TRBJ1-2
d_call: TRBD1
v_call: TRBV7-6
cdr3_aa: ASSPGQGNYGYT

j_call: TRBJ2-5
d_call: -
v_call: TRBV9
cdr3_aa: ASTPGYGNRETQY

j_call: TRBJ1-2
d_call: TRBD1
v_call: TRBV19
cdr3_aa: ASSDRDRDYGYT

j_call: TRBJ2-7
d_call: -
v_call: TRBV2
cdr3_aa: ASRREGSYEQY

j_call: TRBJ2-7
d_call: -
v_call: TRBV5-4
cdr3_aa: ASSLDYSRAY

j_call: TRBJ2-3
d_call: TRBD1
v_call: TRBV19
cdr3_aa: ASSMGNRGADTQY

j_call: TRBJ2-7
d_call: -
v_call: TRBV9
cdr3_aa: ASSPTSGTYSMYEQY

j_call: TRBJ2-7
d_call: -
v_call: TRBV30
cdr3_aa: AWISSGYEQY

j_call: TRBJ1-3
d_call: -
v_call: TRBV5-1
cdr3_aa: ASSLAGRGNTIY

j_call: TRBJ1-1
d_call: -
v_call: TRBV21-1
cdr3_aa: ASSRDSKRGTEAF

j_call: TRBJ1-2
d_call: TRBD1
v_call: TRBV11-2
cdr3_aa: ASSRTGSYYGYT

j_call: TRBJ1-2
d_call: -
v_call: TRBV28
cdr3_aa: ASWRQAGYT

j_call: TRBJ2-3
d_call: -
v_call: TRBV9
cdr3_aa: ASSPFGSTDTQY

j_call: TRBJ1-1
d_call: -
v_call: TRBV6-1
cdr3_aa: ASSERGTAF

j_call: TRBJ2-1
d_call: TRBD2
v_call: TRBV15
cdr3_aa: ATSGGLDHEQF

j_call: TRBJ2-7
d_call: TRBD1
v_call: TRBV4-2
cdr3_aa: ASRPTTGTGDSYEQY

j_call: TRBJ1-1
d_call: -
v_call: TRBV5-5
cdr3_aa: ASSGWGELNTEAF

j_call: TRBJ1-2
d_call: -
v_call: TRBV6-5
cdr3_aa: ASSYISSGYT

j_call: TRBJ2-3
d_call: TRBD1
v_call: TRBV4-2
cdr3_aa: ASSQAPGQGYTDTQY

j_call: TRBJ1-1
d_call: -
v_call: TRBV7-6
cdr3_aa: ASSLELGGFWGAF

j_call: TRBJ2-7
d_call: TRBD1
v_call: TRBV28
cdr3_aa: ASSWTGNYEQY

j_call: TRBJ2-7
d_call: -
v_call: TRBV28
cdr3_aa: ASSWGRVVEQY

j_call: TRBJ2-1
d_call: -
v_call: TRBV6-6
cdr3_aa: ASSPTKGPYNEQF

j_call: TRBJ1-3
d_call: TRBD1
v_call: TRBV7-9
cdr3_aa: ASSSPRGEQGSSGNTIY

j_call: TRBJ1-2
d_call: TRBD1
v_call: TRBV5-4
cdr3_aa: ASSVGQGERT

j_call: TRBJ2-2
d_call: TRBD1
v_call: TRBV7-9
cdr3_aa: ASMRGGMGTGELF

j_call: TRBJ2-1
d_call: TRBD1
v_call: TRBV7-9
cdr3_aa: ASSSGTGGLNEQF

j_call: TRBJ2-3
d_call: TRBD2
v_call: TRBV10-2
cdr3_aa: ASRVAGGIDTQY

j_call: TRBJ1-1
d_call: -
v_call: TRBV5-6
cdr3_aa: ASRRLGDTEAF

j_call: TRBJ2-4
d_call: TRBD1
v_call: TRBV30
cdr3_aa: AWQGENIQY

j_call: TRBJ1-3
d_call: -
v_call: TRBV6-6
cdr3_aa: ASSDTVYSGNTIY

j_call: TRBJ1-3
d_call: TRBD1
v_call: TRBV25-1
cdr3_aa: ASSVATGVGNTIY

j_call: TRBJ1-2
d_call: -
v_call: TRBV6-1
cdr3_aa: ASSEAGDHYGYT

j_call: TRBJ1-2
d_call: TRBD1
v_call: TRBV29-1
cdr3_aa: SVGTGDVGYGYT

j_call: TRBJ1-4
d_call: -
v_call: TRBV5-6
cdr3_aa: ASSLEGPTNEKLF

j_call: TRBJ2-2
d_call: -
v_call: TRBV7-9
cdr3_aa: ASSLVRAGELF

j_call: TRBJ2-7
d_call: TRBD2
v_call: TRBV7-6
cdr3_aa: ASSRFPRGLAGVSPYYEQY

j_call: TRBJ1-5
d_call: TRBD1
v_call: TRBV7-2
cdr3_aa: ASSLKQGYNQPQH

j_call: TRBJ2-7
d_call: TRBD2
v_call: TRBV19
cdr3_aa: ASSHITTPGLAGHEQY

j_call: TRBJ2-3
d_call: -
v_call: TRBV5-8
cdr3_aa: ASSLGRSSTDTQY

j_call: TRBJ2-5
d_call: -
v_call: TRBV2
cdr3_aa: ASSEYSGVQETQY

j_call: TRBJ2-4
d_call: TRBD2
v_call: TRBV19
cdr3_aa: ASSTLGASGVSYIQY

j_call: TRBJ2-7
d_call: TRBD1
v_call: TRBV28
cdr3_aa: ASSLGVGGGSYEQY

j_call: TRBJ2-1
d_call: -
v_call: TRBV27
cdr3_aa: ASSFSPGNEQF

j_call: TRBJ2-7
d_call: -
v_call: TRBV9
cdr3_aa: ASSVDPGQIGEQY

j_call: TRBJ2-2
d_call: -
v_call: TRBV6-5
cdr3_aa: ASSPSYTGELF

j_call: TRBJ1-1
d_call: -
v_call: TRBV19
cdr3_aa: ASRIDGGAPTEAF

j_call: TRBJ2-1
d_call: TRBD2
v_call: TRBV6-5
cdr3_aa: ASTPLSGGPVEQF

j_call: TRBJ1-2
d_call: TRBD1
v_call: TRBV6-5
cdr3_aa: ASRTGTGIGYT

j_call: TRBJ1-2
d_call: -
v_call: TRBV4-3
cdr3_aa: ASSQESRVAT

j_call: TRBJ2-2
d_call: TRBD2
v_call: TRBV27
cdr3_aa: ASSLWGGTNTGELF

j_call: TRBJ2-1
d_call: TRBD2
v_call: TRBV6-5
cdr3_aa: ASSRSGNNEQF

j_call: TRBJ2-7
d_call: TRBD1
v_call: TRBV5-4
cdr3_aa: ASSLRQGVGEQY

j_call: TRBJ1-5
d_call: -
v_call: TRBV30
cdr3_aa: AWSLSVSSNQPQH

j_call: TRBJ2-1
d_call: TRBD2
v_call: TRBV9
cdr3_aa: ASSVVLAGAYNEQF